Sequencing of this TCR beta chain was carried out in a study of blood T cell repertoires in COVID-19. Study in general: COVID-19 samples collected from the United States, Italy and Spain covered acute and convalescent phases.

In the original workflow: Amplified reference gene primers provided the basis for estimating nucleated cell counts. Assay: immunoSEQ multiplex PCR; the TCRdb copy retains only in-frame clones and omits some. V and J calls plus clone size are reproduced from that table; the DNA served to infer D and trimming. The repertoire holds approximately 390,000 clones, with around 87% as singletons. V shed 6 bases and J 1 base; nucleotides not matched to a gene: 7. The germline gives CDR1 SNHLY, CDR2 FYNNEI. The CDR3 loop spans 15 amino acids. The clonotype comes from a woman aged 60 to 75 with COVID-19, enrolled during active disease. What was sequenced was peripheral blood. The chain combines TRBV2 with TRBJ1-1; TRBD1 agrees at 8 bases. CDR3 coding DNA: TGTGCCAGCAGCGTTGACAGGGGCAAGAACACTGAAGCTTTCTTT. Its protein is CASSVDRGKNTEAFF.